This T cell receptor beta chain came from a study of cytomegalovirus exposure and HLA in healthy donors. Regarding this clone: This CDR3 is also generated by other DNA sequences in the sample.

Clones were read by immunoSEQ multiplex PCR, and TCRdb kept only the in-frame ones, dropping some. The sample includes 200,000 to 250,000 clones, approximately 88% of them seen just once. The donors were in the approximately 120-subject validation cohort, distinct from the roughly 700-subject first cohort. Input material: PBMCs. The sequence derives from a woman between 25 and 40 years old in good health and CMV-seropositive.

For the CDR3, the DNA is TGTGCCTGGAGTGCCGGGACAGGCTATGGCTACACCTTC. It codes for CAWSAGTGYGYTF. This rearrangement joins TRBV30 to TRBJ1-2; 8 bases match TRBD1. V shed 1 base, J shed 4 bases, and the junction held 2 bases outside the gene matches. CDR3 length equals 13 residues. Germline assignment: CDR1 GTSNPN and CDR2 SVGIG (reference sequence).